A selection of T cell receptor beta chains follows, all from one sample in a study of T cell repertoires in cytomegalovirus infection. TCRdb re-called the reads with MiXCR, one entry per CDR3 protein. The sample has roughly 300,000 distinct CDR3 sequences; 8% to 9.5% are singletons. Sequenced sample: PBMCs. Receptors originate from a human donor in good health (CMV status not recorded). Some clones in this sample may be carry-over from other donors' samples. CDR3s include the opening cysteine and the closing phenylalanine or tryptophan. D genes are given only for firm matches. Size tells how often a clone was seen (once, few, many) or the class of an expanded clone, and some rows leave it out.

few	TRBV15	TRBJ2-7	-	CATSREAMITYEQYF	TGTGCCACCAGCAGAGAGGCCATGATTACCTACGAGCAGTACTTC
-	TRBV12-3/TRBV12-4	TRBJ2-3	TRBD1	CASSPLSGQGGPSTPDTQYF	TGTGCCAGCAGCCCTTTATCGGGACAGGGCGGTCCATCCACACCAGATACGCAGTATTTT
-	TRBV18	TRBJ1-5	-	CASSPNSNSNQPQHF	TGTGCCAGCTCACCAAACTCTAATAGCAATCAGCCCCAGCATTTT
few	TRBV15	TRBJ1-4	-	CATSGFGSANEKLFF	TGTGCCACCAGCGGATTCGGTTCCGCAAATGAAAAACTGTTTTTT
-	TRBV5-1	TRBJ2-2	-	CASSLGSSNTGELFF	TGCGCCAGCAGCTTAGGATCATCCAACACCGGGGAGCTGTTTTTT
-	TRBV7-9	TRBJ2-7	-	CASSLGGGSEQYF	TGTGCCAGCAGCTTAGGGGGAGGTAGCGAGCAGTACTTC
few	TRBV18	TRBJ2-7	TRBD1	CASSSSTGGENEQYF	TGTGCCAGCTCATCTTCGACAGGGGGAGAGAACGAGCAGTACTTC
few	TRBV7-2	TRBJ2-5	TRBD2	CASSTPGLAGGRQETQYF	TGTGCCAGCAGCACCCCGGGACTAGCGGGAGGGCGTCAAGAGACCCAGTACTTC
-	TRBV20-1	TRBJ2-7	TRBD2	CSASGLAGPYEQYF	TGCAGTGCCAGCGGACTAGCGGGACCCTACGAGCAGTACTTC
many	TRBV7-2	TRBJ2-7	TRBD1	CASSFQSGTVTYEQYF	TGTGCCAGCAGCTTCCAATCCGGGACAGTAACCTACGAGCAGTACTTC
many	TRBV7-2	TRBJ1-6	TRBD1	CASSSRGTTPLHF	TGTGCCAGCAGCTCCAGGGGGACGACACCCCTCCACTTT
-	TRBV5-1	TRBJ2-7	TRBD1	CASSFPGQGREQYF	TGCGCCAGCAGCTTTCCGGGACAGGGGCGCGAGCAGTACTTC
-	TRBV2	TRBJ1-5	-	CASSDLLNSNQPQHF	TGTGCCAGCAGTGATCTCCTCAATAGCAATCAGCCCCAGCATTTT
few	TRBV4-3	TRBJ1-5	TRBD1	CASSQTTGYNQPQHF	TGCGCCAGCAGCCAAACGACAGGGTACAATCAGCCCCAGCATTTT
many	TRBV20-1	TRBJ2-5	TRBD2	CSASSIVLAGRRGETQYF	TGCAGTGCTAGTAGTATCGTTCTAGCGGGCCGGCGGGGAGAGACCCAGTACTTC
many	TRBV2	TRBJ2-1	-	CASSEIGARGEQFF	TGTGCCAGCAGTGAGATAGGGGCGAGGGGTGAGCAGTTCTTC
many	TRBV7-9	TRBJ2-7	-	CASSTWMYEQYF	TGTGCCAGCAGCACATGGATGTACGAGCAGTACTTC
many	TRBV7-9	TRBJ1-4	TRBD1	CASSLGLTGKNEKLFF	TGTGCCAGCAGCTTAGGATTGACAGGGAAAAATGAAAAACTGTTTTTT
few	TRBV9	TRBJ1-1	-	CASSAARDSLNTEAFF	TGTGCCAGCAGCGCCGCCCGGGACTCGCTGAACACTGAAGCTTTCTTT